These T cell receptor beta chains were read from a single sample in a study of T cell responses to AZD1222 COVID-19 vaccine. The repertoire was sequenced with immunoSEQ multiplex PCR; TCRdb's copy has only in-frame clones and lacks some. The sample includes approximately 180,000 clones, roughly 90% of them seen just once. Sequencing used peripheral blood, obtained on day 0 of AZD1222 vaccination. The receptors originated from an adult in good health. Both conserved end residues are part of each CDR3. A D gene is named only where the DNA matches it firmly. Clone sizes are given selectively: once, few, many, or a class where the clone is expanded.

size: .; D: TRBD1; V: TRBV3-1/TRBV3-2; J: TRBJ1-2; CDR3: CASSQGTGSYGYTF; DNA: TGTGCCAGCAGCCAGGGGACAGGTTCCTATGGCTACACCTTC
size: .; D: .; V: TRBV2; J: TRBJ2-3; CDR3: CASSFGLSTSDTQYF; DNA: TGTGCCAGCAGCTTCGGGCTTTCAACGTCAGATACGCAGTATTTT
size: .; D: .; V: TRBV6-5; J: TRBJ1-2; CDR3: CASRSFNYGYTF; DNA: TGTGCCAGCAGAAGTTTCAACTATGGCTACACCTTC
size: .; D: TRBD2; V: TRBV12-3/TRBV12-4; J: TRBJ2-7; CDR3: CASTLAGEYEQYF; DNA: TGTGCCAGCACCCTCGCGGGAGAGTACGAGCAGTACTTC
size: .; D: .; V: TRBV7-8; J: TRBJ1-1; CDR3: CASSSPARDTMNTEAFF; DNA: TGTGCCAGCAGCTCCCCGGCCCGGGACACCATGAACACTGAAGCTTTCTTT
size: .; D: .; V: TRBV28; J: TRBJ2-5; CDR3: CASSWDSGPQYF; DNA: TGTGCCAGCAGTTGGGACTCCGGGCCCCAGTACTTC
size: .; D: TRBD1; V: TRBV28; J: TRBJ2-7; CDR3: CASSGQGAPPYEQYF; DNA: TGTGCCAGCAGTGGACAGGGGGCACCCCCCTACGAGCAGTACTTC
size: .; D: .; V: TRBV10-3; J: TRBJ1-5; CDR3: CANSGGRDQPQHF; DNA: TGTGCTAACTCAGGTGGCAGGGATCAGCCCCAGCATTTT
size: .; D: .; V: TRBV12-3/TRBV12-4; J: TRBJ2-5; CDR3: CASSFGRAPPYF; DNA: TGTGCCAGCAGTTTTGGGCGGGCCCCACCTTACTTC
size: few; D: .; V: TRBV7-9; J: TRBJ1-3; CDR3: CASSFGGLRGNTIYF; DNA: TGTGCCAGCAGCTTTGGGGGGTTGCGAGGAAACACCATATATTTT
size: .; D: .; V: TRBV19; J: TRBJ1-1; CDR3: CASSRGGREAFF; DNA: TGTGCCAGTAGTCGGGGGGGCAGGGAAGCTTTCTTT
size: .; D: .; V: TRBV3-1/TRBV3-2; J: TRBJ2-7; CDR3: CASSHGLVYEQYF; DNA: TGTGCCAGCAGCCACGGGCTAGTCTACGAGCAGTACTTC
size: .; D: .; V: TRBV30; J: TRBJ2-1; CDR3: CAWSHSRIAVVYNEQFF; DNA: TGTGCCTGGAGCCACTCCAGAATAGCGGTGGTCTACAATGAGCAGTTCTTC
size: .; D: TRBD2; V: TRBV19; J: TRBJ2-3; CDR3: CASSISLAGGRDTQYF; DNA: TGTGCCAGTAGTATATCACTAGCGGGAGGGCGAGATACGCAGTATTTT
size: .; D: TRBD1; V: TRBV6-5; J: TRBJ1-5; CDR3: CASSRTGGGNQPQHF; DNA: TGTGCCAGCAGTCGTACAGGGGGCGGCAATCAGCCCCAGCATTTT
size: .; D: .; V: TRBV5-1; J: TRBJ2-3; CDR3: CASSLTTDTQYF; DNA: TGCGCCAGCAGCTTGACCACGGATACGCAGTATTTT
size: .; D: .; V: TRBV7-8; J: TRBJ1-3; CDR3: CASSWGAAGYGNTIYF; DNA: TGTGCCAGCAGCTGGGGGGCTGCGGGGTATGGAAACACCATATATTTT
size: .; D: .; V: TRBV5-1; J: TRBJ1-4; CDR3: CASSFGGTQGEKLFF; DNA: TGCGCCAGCAGCTTTGGCGGGACACAAGGTGAAAAACTGTTTTTT
size: .; D: TRBD2; V: TRBV7-9; J: TRBJ2-7; CDR3: CASSKTGTSGSIPLSYEQYF; DNA: TGTGCCAGCAGCAAAACCGGGACTAGCGGGAGCATTCCCCTCTCCTACGAGCAGTACTTC
size: .; D: TRBD2; V: TRBV2; J: TRBJ2-1; CDR3: CARFEAGSYNEQFF; DNA: TGTGCCAGATTCGAAGCGGGATCATACAATGAGCAGTTCTTC
size: .; D: TRBD2; V: TRBV5-3; J: TRBJ2-4; CDR3: CARSVGKHGTSGNLAKNIQYF; DNA: TGTGCCAGAAGCGTAGGAAAACACGGGACTAGCGGGAACCTAGCCAAAAACATTCAGTACTTC
size: .; D: .; V: TRBV2; J: TRBJ1-1; CDR3: CAAQGTPGTGTEAFF; DNA: TGTGCCGCTCAAGGGACTCCAGGGACGGGCACTGAAGCTTTCTTT
size: .; D: .; V: TRBV5-5; J: TRBJ1-6; CDR3: CASSLIQNSYNSPLHF; DNA: TGTGCCAGCAGCTTGATACAGAACTCCTATAATTCACCCCTCCACTTT
size: .; D: TRBD1; V: TRBV29-1; J: TRBJ2-2; CDR3: CSVRRPTGTGELFF; DNA: TGCAGCGTTCGACGCCCGACAGGGACCGGGGAGCTGTTTTTT
size: .; D: .; V: TRBV29-1; J: TRBJ1-1; CDR3: CSVGGGRDTEAFF; DNA: TGCAGCGTTGGGGGAGGGCGGGACACTGAAGCTTTCTTT
size: .; D: TRBD2; V: TRBV28; J: TRBJ2-1; CDR3: CASRPGTRRYNEQFF; DNA: TGTGCCAGCAGACCTGGGACTAGGCGATACAATGAGCAGTTCTTC
size: .; D: .; V: TRBV18; J: TRBJ1-5; CDR3: CASSPQTGNQPQHF; DNA: TGTGCCAGCTCACCTCAGACAGGTAATCAGCCCCAGCATTTT
size: once; D: .; V: TRBV6-1; J: TRBJ1-5; CDR3: CASSEQQGMGPQHF; DNA: TGTGCCAGCAGTGAACAGCAGGGGATGGGGCCCCAGCATTTT
size: few; D: .; V: TRBV27; J: TRBJ1-6; CDR3: CASSPRVIGSPLHF; DNA: TGTGCCAGCAGTCCCAGGGTTATCGGTTCACCCCTCCACTTT
size: .; D: TRBD1; V: TRBV9; J: TRBJ2-1; CDR3: CASSVGQGAWEQFF; DNA: TGTGCCAGCAGCGTGGGACAGGGGGCCTGGGAGCAGTTCTTC
size: .; D: .; V: TRBV16; J: TRBJ1-5; CDR3: CASSPQGSNQPQHF; DNA: TGTGCCAGCAGCCCGCAGGGGAGCAATCAGCCCCAGCATTTT
size: .; D: .; V: TRBV6-5; J: TRBJ2-7; CDR3: CASSFGQEEYF; DNA: TGTGCCAGCAGTTTCGGGCAGGAGGAGTACTTC
size: once; D: TRBD1; V: TRBV6-5; J: TRBJ1-1; CDR3: CASSLGQATEAFF; DNA: TGTGCCAGCAGTCTGGGACAGGCCACTGAAGCTTTCTTT
size: .; D: .; V: TRBV6-5; J: TRBJ2-4; CDR3: CASTLFKVDIQYF; DNA: TGTGCCAGCACCCTGTTTAAAGTGGACATTCAGTACTTC
size: .; D: .; V: TRBV7-9; J: TRBJ2-3; CDR3: CASSLPSGLKEYF; DNA: TGTGCCAGCAGCTTACCCTCCGGGCTTAAGGAGTATTTT
size: .; D: TRBD1; V: TRBV28; J: TRBJ1-1; CDR3: CASRQTGAYTEAFF; DNA: TGTGCCAGCAGACAGACAGGGGCCTACACTGAAGCTTTCTTT
size: .; D: .; V: TRBV28; J: TRBJ2-7; CDR3: CASSPFGILPYEQYF; DNA: TGTGCCAGCAGTCCATTCGGGATACTTCCCTACGAGCAGTACTTC
size: .; D: TRBD1; V: TRBV30; J: TRBJ1-2; CDR3: CAWSTAGGTGRYGYTF; DNA: TGTGCCTGGAGCACAGCGGGGGGGACAGGGAGGTATGGCTACACCTTC
size: .; D: TRBD2; V: TRBV6-4; J: TRBJ2-1; CDR3: CASSDLSAGGNEQFF; DNA: TGTGCCAGCAGTGATTTATCCGCGGGGGGCAATGAGCAGTTCTTC
size: .; D: .; V: TRBV6-5; J: TRBJ1-2; CDR3: CASGKGRTSGYTF; DNA: TGTGCCAGCGGCAAAGGGAGGACGTCTGGCTACACCTTC
size: .; D: .; V: TRBV7-2; J: TRBJ2-2; CDR3: CASSRRPFNTGELFF; DNA: TGTGCCAGCAGCCGTAGACCTTTTAACACCGGGGAGCTGTTTTTT
size: .; D: TRBD2; V: TRBV28; J: TRBJ2-5; CDR3: CASSWEGPQFQETQYF; DNA: TGTGCCAGCAGTTGGGAGGGACCTCAATTTCAAGAGACCCAGTACTTC
size: .; D: TRBD2; V: TRBV5-1; J: TRBJ2-7; CDR3: CASGSGTSGYEQYF; DNA: TGCGCCAGCGGATCCGGGACTAGCGGATACGAGCAGTACTTC
size: few; D: TRBD1; V: TRBV27; J: TRBJ2-7; CDR3: CASSLDRGPYEQYF; DNA: TGTGCCAGCAGTCTGGACAGGGGTCCCTACGAGCAGTACTTC
size: .; D: .; V: TRBV5-3; J: TRBJ1-2; CDR3: CARRTRGGNPSSYGYTF; DNA: TGTGCCAGAAGAACGAGGGGGGGAAACCCAAGTAGCTATGGCTACACCTTC
size: few; D: .; V: TRBV5-6; J: TRBJ1-1; CDR3: CASNPMAGVVSGTEAFF; DNA: TGTGCCAGCAACCCTATGGCAGGGGTGGTGTCAGGGACTGAAGCTTTCTTT
size: .; D: .; V: TRBV5-1; J: TRBJ1-3; CDR3: CASSSTPPDSSGNTIYF; DNA: TGCGCCAGCAGCTCTACTCCTCCAGACTCCTCTGGAAACACCATATATTTT
size: .; D: .; V: TRBV27; J: TRBJ1-2; CDR3: CASRPRGAGYTF; DNA: TGTGCCAGCCGCCCCAGGGGTGCAGGCTACACCTTC